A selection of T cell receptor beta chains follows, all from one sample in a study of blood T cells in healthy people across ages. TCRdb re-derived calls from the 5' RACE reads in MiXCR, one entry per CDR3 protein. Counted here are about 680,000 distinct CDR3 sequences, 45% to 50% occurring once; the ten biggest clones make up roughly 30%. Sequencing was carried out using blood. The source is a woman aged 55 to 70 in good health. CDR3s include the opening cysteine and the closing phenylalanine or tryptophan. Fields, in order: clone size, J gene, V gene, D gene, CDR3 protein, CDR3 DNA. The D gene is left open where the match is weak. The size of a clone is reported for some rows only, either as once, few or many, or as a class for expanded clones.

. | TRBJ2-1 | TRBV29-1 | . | CSAPVPGGFHEQFF | TGCAGCGCCCCAGTCCCGGGGGGCTTCCATGAGCAGTTCTTC
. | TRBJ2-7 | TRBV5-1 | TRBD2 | CASSLGTSGTEQYF | TGCGCCAGCAGCTTGGGGACTAGCGGGACCGAGCAGTACTTC
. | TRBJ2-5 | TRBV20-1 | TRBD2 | CSAIAGGSETQYF | TGCAGTGCCATAGCGGGAGGATCAGAGACCCAGTACTTC
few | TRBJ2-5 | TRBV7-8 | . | CASSPRGNYQETQYF | TGTGCCAGCAGCCCCCGGGGGAATTACCAAGAGACCCAGTACTTC
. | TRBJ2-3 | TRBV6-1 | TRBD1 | CASSDDRGITDTQYF | TGTGCCAGCAGTGATGACAGGGGGATCACAGATACGCAGTATTTT
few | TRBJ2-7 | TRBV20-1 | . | CSASHTELGEQYF | TGCAGTGCTAGTCATACGGAGTTAGGCGAGCAGTACTTC
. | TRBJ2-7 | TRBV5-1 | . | CASASGQTNSYEQYF | TGCGCCAGCGCATCGGGACAAACGAACTCCTACGAGCAGTACTTC
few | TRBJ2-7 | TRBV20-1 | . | CSASGTYTYEQYF | TGCAGTGCAAGCGGTACCTATACCTACGAGCAGTACTTC
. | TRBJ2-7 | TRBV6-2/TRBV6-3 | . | CASSYQGEQYF | TGTGCCAGCAGTTATCAAGGCGAGCAGTACTTC
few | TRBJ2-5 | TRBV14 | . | CASSQEGVYQETQYF | TGTGCCAGCAGCCAAGAAGGGGTGTACCAAGAGACCCAGTACTTC
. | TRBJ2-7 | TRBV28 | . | CASSAPRAEKTYEQYF | TGTGCCAGCAGTGCACCCCGGGCCGAGAAGACCTACGAGCAGTACTTC
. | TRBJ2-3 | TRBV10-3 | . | CAISDAKTGVADTQYF | TGTGCCATCAGTGACGCCAAAACCGGTGTTGCAGATACGCAGTATTTT
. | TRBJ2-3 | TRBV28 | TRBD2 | CASSGVAGGYTQYF | TGTGCCAGCAGTGGGGTAGCGGGAGGATATACGCAGTATTTT
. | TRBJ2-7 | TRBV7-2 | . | CASSLGFGDYEQYF | TGTGCCAGCAGCTTAGGTTTCGGTGACTACGAGCAGTACTTC
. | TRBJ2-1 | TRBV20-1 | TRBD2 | CSARGSLSGSSYNEQFF | TGCAGTGCTAGAGGGAGCCTTAGCGGGAGCTCCTACAATGAGCAGTTCTTC
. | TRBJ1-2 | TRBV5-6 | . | CASSLDGSGGYTF | TGTGCCAGCAGCTTGGATGGATCGGGCGGCTACACCTTC
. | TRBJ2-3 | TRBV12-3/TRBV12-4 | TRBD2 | CASSLDGTSGTDTQYF | TGTGCCAGCAGTTTAGATGGGACTAGCGGCACAGATACGCAGTATTTT
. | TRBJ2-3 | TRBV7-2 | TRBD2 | CASSPPTSGWADTQYF | TGTGCCAGCAGCCCGCCGACTAGCGGGTGGGCAGATACGCAGTATTTT
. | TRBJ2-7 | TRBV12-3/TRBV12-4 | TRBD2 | CASSPRTSSAYEQYF | TGTGCCAGCAGTCCCCGGACTAGCTCAGCCTACGAGCAGTACTTC
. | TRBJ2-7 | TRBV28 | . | CASSSPQGREQYF | TGTGCCAGCAGTTCACCTCAGGGTCGGGAGCAGTACTTC
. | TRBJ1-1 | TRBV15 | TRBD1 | CATSRLGGGYTEAFF | TGTGCCACCAGCAGATTAGGGGGCGGATACACTGAAGCTTTCTTT
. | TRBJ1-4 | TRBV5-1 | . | CASSPGEVGEKLFF | TGCGCCAGCAGCCCCGGGGAGGTAGGAGAAAAACTGTTTTTT
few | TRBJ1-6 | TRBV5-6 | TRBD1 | CASSSDRGASPLHF | TGTGCCAGCAGCTCAGACAGGGGGGCTTCACCCCTCCACTTT
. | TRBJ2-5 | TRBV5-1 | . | CASSPPQGALWEETQYF | TGCGCCAGCAGCCCTCCTCAAGGGGCACTATGGGAAGAGACCCAGTACTTC
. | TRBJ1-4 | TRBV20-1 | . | CSAKVNTATNEKLFF | TGCAGTGCCAAGGTGAACACAGCAACTAATGAAAAACTGTTTTTT
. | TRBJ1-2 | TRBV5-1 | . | CASSLEGPNYGYTF | TGCGCCAGCAGCTTGGAGGGACCTAACTATGGCTACACCTTC
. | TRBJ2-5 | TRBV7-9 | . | CASAERTANNEQYF | TGTGCCAGCGCGGAAAGGACTGCGAACAATGAGCAGTACTTC
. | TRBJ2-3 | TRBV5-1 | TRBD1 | CASSLRGQSSDTQYF | TGCGCCAGCAGCTTGAGGGGACAGAGTTCAGATACGCAGTATTTT
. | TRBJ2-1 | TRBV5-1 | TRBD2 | CASSSAGGDYNEQFF | TGCGCCAGCAGCTCCGCCGGGGGGGACTACAATGAGCAGTTCTTC
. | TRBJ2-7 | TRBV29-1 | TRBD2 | CSGTTSGRGGEQYF | TGCAGCGGGACAACTAGCGGGAGAGGTGGGGAGCAGTACTTC
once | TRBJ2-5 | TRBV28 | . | CASTQRGTQYF | TGTGCCAGCACCCAAAGGGGGACCCAGTACTTC
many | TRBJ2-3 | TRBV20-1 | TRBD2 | CSARDSGSTDTQYF | TGCAGTGCTAGGGATAGCGGGAGCACAGATACGCAGTATTTT
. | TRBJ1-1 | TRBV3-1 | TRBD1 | CASSQVPGTGNTEAFF | TGTGCCAGCAGCCAAGTCCCAGGGACAGGGAACACTGAAGCTTTCTTT
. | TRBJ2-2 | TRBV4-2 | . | CASSQDPRGGEPFF | TGTGCCAGCAGCCAAGATCCCCGTGGCGGGGAGCCGTTTTTT
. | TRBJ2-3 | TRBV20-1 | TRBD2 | CSATDRPWGNERELEDTQYF | TGCAGTGCAACTGACCGTCCCTGGGGCAATGAGCGGGAGCTGGAAGATACGCAGTATTTT
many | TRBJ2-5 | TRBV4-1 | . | CASSPEDSPRETQYF | TGCGCCAGCAGCCCGGAGGACTCCCCGAGGGAGACCCAGTACTTC
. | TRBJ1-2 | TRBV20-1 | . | CSASHGPDGYTF | TGCAGTGCTAGTCACGGACCTGATGGCTACACCTTC
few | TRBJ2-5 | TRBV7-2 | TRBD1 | CASSPGTGSETQYF | TGTGCCAGCAGCCCCGGGACAGGGAGCGAGACCCAGTACTTC
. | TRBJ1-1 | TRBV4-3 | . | CASSQAGVTEAFF | TGCGCCAGCAGCCAAGCAGGTGTCACTGAAGCTTTCTTT
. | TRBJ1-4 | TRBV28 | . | CASSSTGGGKREKLFF | TGTGCCAGCAGTTCTACGGGTGGGGGAAAACGTGAAAAACTGTTTTTT
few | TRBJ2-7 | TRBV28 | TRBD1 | CASSTPGQRYEQYF | TGTGCCAGCAGTACCCCGGGACAGCGCTACGAGCAGTACTTC
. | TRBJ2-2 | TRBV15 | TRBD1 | CATSIGDRANTGELFF | TGTGCCACCAGCATTGGGGACAGGGCGAACACCGGGGAGCTGTTTTTT
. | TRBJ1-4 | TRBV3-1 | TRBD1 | CASSQDPDRGEKLFF | TGTGCCAGCAGCCAAGATCCCGACAGGGGGGAAAAACTGTTTTTT
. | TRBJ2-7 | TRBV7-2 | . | CASSLGSHYERYF | TGTGCCAGCAGCTTAGGGAGTCATTACGAGCGGTACTTC
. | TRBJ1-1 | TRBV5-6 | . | CASSRWARRANTEAFF | TGTGCCAGCAGCAGATGGGCCCGCAGGGCGAACACTGAAGCTTTCTTT
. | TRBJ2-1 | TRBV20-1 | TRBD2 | CSARTSGRIEQFF | TGCAGTGCTAGGACTAGCGGGAGGATTGAGCAGTTCTTC
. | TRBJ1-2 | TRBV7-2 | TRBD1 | CAGSFTGVVHYGDTF | TGTGCCGGCAGCTTCACAGGGGTTGTTCACTATGGCGACACCTTC
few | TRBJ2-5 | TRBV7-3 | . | CASSLIARLHQETQYF | TGTGCCAGCAGCTTAATAGCTCGTCTACACCAAGAGACCCAGTACTTC
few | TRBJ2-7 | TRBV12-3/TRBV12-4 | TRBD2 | CASGQGAGGPGNEQYF | TGTGCCAGCGGCCAAGGGGCGGGAGGGCCAGGCAATGAGCAGTACTTC
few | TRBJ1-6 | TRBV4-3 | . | CASSQGAYNSPLHF | TGCGCCAGCAGCCAGGGCGCCTATAATTCACCCCTCCACTTT
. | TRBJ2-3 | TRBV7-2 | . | CASSYTRSTDTQYF | TGTGCCAGCAGTTACACACGCAGCACAGATACGCAGTATTTT
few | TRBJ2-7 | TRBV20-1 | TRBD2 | CSAWTSGRSPAYEQYF | TGCAGTGCGTGGACTAGCGGGAGGTCCCCCGCCTACGAGCAGTACTTC
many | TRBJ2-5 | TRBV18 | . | CASSPRLQTENQETQYF | TGTGCCAGCTCACCACGACTTCAGACAGAGAATCAAGAGACCCAGTACTTC
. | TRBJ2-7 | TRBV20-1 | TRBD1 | CSARDRAPVGTGAEQYF | TGCAGTGCTAGAGATCGGGCTCCAGTTGGGACAGGGGCCGAGCAGTACTTC
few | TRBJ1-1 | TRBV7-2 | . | CASSLYVNTEAFF | TGTGCCAGCAGCTTATATGTGAACACTGAAGCTTTCTTT
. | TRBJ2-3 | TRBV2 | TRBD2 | CASSVGVAGASDTQYF | TGTGCCAGCAGTGTAGGGGTAGCGGGAGCGTCAGATACGCAGTATTTT